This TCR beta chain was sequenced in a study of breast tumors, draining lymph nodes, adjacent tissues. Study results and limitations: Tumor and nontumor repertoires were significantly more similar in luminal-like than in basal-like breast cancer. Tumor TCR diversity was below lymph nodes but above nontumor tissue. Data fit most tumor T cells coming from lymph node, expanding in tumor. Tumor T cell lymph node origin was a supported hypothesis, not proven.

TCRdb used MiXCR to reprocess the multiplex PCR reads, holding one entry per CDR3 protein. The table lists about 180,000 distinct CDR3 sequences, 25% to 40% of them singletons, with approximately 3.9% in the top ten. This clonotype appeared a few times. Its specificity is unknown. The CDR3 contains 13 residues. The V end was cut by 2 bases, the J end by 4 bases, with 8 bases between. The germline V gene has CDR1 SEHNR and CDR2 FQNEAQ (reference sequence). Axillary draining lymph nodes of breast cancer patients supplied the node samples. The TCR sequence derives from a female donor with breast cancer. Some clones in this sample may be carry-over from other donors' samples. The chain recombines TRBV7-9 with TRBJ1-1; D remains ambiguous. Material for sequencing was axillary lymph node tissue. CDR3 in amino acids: CASSLTLGTEAFF. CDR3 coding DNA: TGTGCCAGCAGCTTAACGTTGGGCACTGAAGCTTTCTTT.